These T cell receptor beta chains were read from a single sample in a study of control samples from healthy donors and cancer patients. Method: immunoSEQ multiplex PCR; TCRdb's copy keeps in-frame clones and lacks some. The sample has about 140,000 clones, roughly 92% seen once. The specimen sequenced was blood. The receptors shown here come from a man aged 25-45 years in good health. CDR3s include the opening cysteine and the closing phenylalanine or tryptophan. Each record gives: D gene, clone size, V gene, J gene, CDR3 protein, CDR3 DNA. A D gene is named only where the DNA matches it firmly. Size is omitted from some rows. Given values are once, few, many or a class for expanded clones.

d_call: -; clone_size: -; v_call: TRBV7-9; j_call: TRBJ2-3; cdr3_aa: CASSQSSPTDTQYF; cdr3_nt: TGTGCCAGCAGTCAATCGTCTCCCACAGATACGCAGTATTTT
d_call: TRBD2; clone_size: -; v_call: TRBV19; j_call: TRBJ2-1; cdr3_aa: CASSIGAGGSYNEQFF; cdr3_nt: TGTGCCAGTAGTATCGGTGCGGGAGGCTCCTACAATGAGCAGTTCTTC
d_call: TRBD1; clone_size: -; v_call: TRBV6-5; j_call: TRBJ2-7; cdr3_aa: CASSYLGQGAGEQYF; cdr3_nt: TGTGCCAGCAGTTACTTGGGACAGGGGGCGGGCGAGCAGTACTTC
d_call: TRBD1; clone_size: -; v_call: TRBV7-9; j_call: TRBJ1-5; cdr3_aa: CASSSGTGGVQPQHF; cdr3_nt: TGTGCCAGCAGTTCGGGGACAGGGGGTGTTCAGCCCCAGCATTTT
d_call: -; clone_size: -; v_call: TRBV11-1; j_call: TRBJ2-2; cdr3_aa: CASSSRLDTGELFF; cdr3_nt: TGTGCCAGCAGCTCCAGACTAGACACCGGGGAGCTGTTTTTT
d_call: -; clone_size: -; v_call: TRBV19; j_call: TRBJ2-7; cdr3_aa: CASSIAGGLYEQYF; cdr3_nt: TGTGCCAGTAGTATAGCAGGGGGACTATACGAGCAGTACTTC
d_call: TRBD1; clone_size: -; v_call: TRBV3-1/TRBV3-2; j_call: TRBJ1-1; cdr3_aa: CASSFRDRDTEAFF; cdr3_nt: TGTGCCAGCAGCTTCCGGGACAGGGACACTGAAGCTTTCTTT
d_call: TRBD1; clone_size: -; v_call: TRBV4-1; j_call: TRBJ2-7; cdr3_aa: CASSQPRQGNEQYF; cdr3_nt: TGCGCCAGCAGCCAACCAAGACAGGGAAACGAGCAGTACTTC
d_call: -; clone_size: once; v_call: TRBV27; j_call: TRBJ1-2; cdr3_aa: CASSKPGVGGYTF; cdr3_nt: TGTGCCAGCAGTAAACCAGGGGTAGGTGGCTACACCTTC
d_call: TRBD1; clone_size: -; v_call: TRBV10-3; j_call: TRBJ2-3; cdr3_aa: CAIRPGQGYTDTQYF; cdr3_nt: TGTGCCATCAGGCCGGGACAGGGGTACACAGATACGCAGTATTTT
d_call: -; clone_size: -; v_call: TRBV11-2; j_call: TRBJ1-2; cdr3_aa: CASSLPGSYGYTF; cdr3_nt: TGTGCCAGCAGCTTGCCCGGTTCCTATGGCTACACCTTC
d_call: -; clone_size: -; v_call: TRBV7-3; j_call: TRBJ2-2; cdr3_aa: CASSSQLATGELFF; cdr3_nt: TGTGCCAGCAGCTCCCAACTGGCAACCGGGGAGCTGTTTTTT
d_call: -; clone_size: -; v_call: TRBV30; j_call: TRBJ2-4; cdr3_aa: CAWSVDQGRYF; cdr3_nt: TGTGCCTGGAGTGTAGATCAGGGTCGGTACTTC
d_call: TRBD2; clone_size: -; v_call: TRBV6-5; j_call: TRBJ2-2; cdr3_aa: CASRPGGPGELFF; cdr3_nt: TGTGCCAGCAGGCCGGGGGGGCCCGGGGAGCTGTTTTTT
d_call: -; clone_size: once; v_call: TRBV10-2; j_call: TRBJ2-3; cdr3_aa: CASSELGFSDTQYF; cdr3_nt: TGCGCCAGCAGTGAGCTAGGGTTTTCAGATACGCAGTATTTT
d_call: -; clone_size: -; v_call: TRBV4-1; j_call: TRBJ1-4; cdr3_aa: CASSPMQGAANEKLFF; cdr3_nt: TGCGCCAGCAGCCCTATGCAAGGGGCGGCGAATGAAAAACTGTTTTTT
d_call: TRBD1; clone_size: once; v_call: TRBV6-5; j_call: TRBJ1-6; cdr3_aa: CATGQGSPLHF; cdr3_nt: TGTGCCACCGGACAGGGATCACCCCTCCACTTT
d_call: -; clone_size: -; v_call: TRBV1; j_call: TRBJ2-1; cdr3_aa: CTSSRHRAERNNEQFF; cdr3_nt: TGCACCAGCAGCCGACACCGGGCGGAGCGGAACAATGAGCAGTTCTTC
d_call: TRBD2; clone_size: -; v_call: TRBV6-5; j_call: TRBJ2-7; cdr3_aa: CASSPLAGGPFEQYF; cdr3_nt: TGTGCCAGCAGCCCATTAGCGGGAGGGCCGTTCGAGCAGTACTTC
d_call: TRBD2; clone_size: -; v_call: TRBV5-1; j_call: TRBJ2-7; cdr3_aa: CASSPTSGSFYEQYF; cdr3_nt: TGCGCCAGCAGCCCGACTAGCGGGAGTTTCTACGAGCAGTACTTC
d_call: -; clone_size: -; v_call: TRBV4-1; j_call: TRBJ1-3; cdr3_aa: CASSQDRGGGLGSDTIYF; cdr3_nt: TGCGCCAGCAGCCAAGATCGGGGCGGGGGCCTGGGGTCGGACACCATATATTTT
d_call: -; clone_size: -; v_call: TRBV28; j_call: TRBJ2-3; cdr3_aa: CASSPVGGASDTQYF; cdr3_nt: TGTGCCAGCAGCCCCGTGGGGGGCGCCTCAGATACGCAGTATTTT
d_call: TRBD2; clone_size: -; v_call: TRBV18; j_call: TRBJ2-3; cdr3_aa: CASSPRASGTASTDTQYF; cdr3_nt: TGTGCCAGCTCACCTAGGGCTAGCGGGACAGCAAGCACAGATACGCAGTATTTT
d_call: -; clone_size: -; v_call: TRBV6-5; j_call: TRBJ1-1; cdr3_aa: CASSYSRTNTEAFF; cdr3_nt: TGTGCCAGCAGTTACTCACGGACTAACACTGAAGCTTTCTTT
d_call: -; clone_size: -; v_call: TRBV11-3; j_call: TRBJ2-3; cdr3_aa: CASSLDAEDTQYF; cdr3_nt: TGTGCCAGCAGCTTAGATGCCGAGGATACGCAGTATTTT
d_call: -; clone_size: -; v_call: TRBV6-5; j_call: TRBJ1-1; cdr3_aa: CASSYMWGINTEAFF; cdr3_nt: TGTGCCAGCAGTTATATGTGGGGGATTAACACTGAAGCTTTCTTT
d_call: -; clone_size: -; v_call: TRBV19; j_call: TRBJ1-5; cdr3_aa: CASSLRVHQPQHF; cdr3_nt: TGTGCCAGTAGTCTACGGGTTCATCAGCCCCAGCATTTT
d_call: -; clone_size: -; v_call: TRBV4-2; j_call: TRBJ2-7; cdr3_aa: CASSPRRNSYEQYF; cdr3_nt: TGTGCCAGCAGCCCCCGACGGAACTCCTACGAGCAGTACTTC
d_call: TRBD1; clone_size: once; v_call: TRBV15; j_call: TRBJ1-5; cdr3_aa: CATSSGGQGSNQPQHF; cdr3_nt: TGTGCCACCAGCAGCGGGGGACAGGGTAGCAATCAGCCCCAGCATTTT
d_call: -; clone_size: -; v_call: TRBV28; j_call: TRBJ1-5; cdr3_aa: CASSPSPRDRAIADQPQHF; cdr3_nt: TGTGCCAGCAGTCCTTCTCCCCGAGACAGAGCTATAGCCGATCAGCCCCAGCATTTT
d_call: -; clone_size: once; v_call: TRBV7-9; j_call: TRBJ1-1; cdr3_aa: CASSVTLQDCAFF; cdr3_nt: TGTGCCAGCAGCGTAACACTACAGGATTGCGCTTTCTTT
d_call: TRBD2; clone_size: -; v_call: TRBV6-5; j_call: TRBJ2-1; cdr3_aa: CASSRGLASYNEQFF; cdr3_nt: TGTGCCAGCAGCCGGGGACTAGCGTCCTACAATGAGCAGTTCTTC
d_call: TRBD2; clone_size: once; v_call: TRBV19; j_call: TRBJ2-2; cdr3_aa: CASKLAGSTGELFF; cdr3_nt: TGTGCCAGCAAACTAGCGGGGAGCACCGGGGAGCTGTTTTTT
d_call: TRBD1; clone_size: -; v_call: TRBV18; j_call: TRBJ2-7; cdr3_aa: CASSPEGANEQYF; cdr3_nt: TGTGCCAGCTCACCAGAGGGGGCGAACGAGCAGTACTTC
d_call: -; clone_size: -; v_call: TRBV5-5; j_call: TRBJ2-1; cdr3_aa: CASSLELNRANEQFF; cdr3_nt: TGTGCCAGCAGCTTGGAATTGAACAGGGCCAATGAGCAGTTCTTC
d_call: TRBD1; clone_size: once; v_call: TRBV19; j_call: TRBJ2-6; cdr3_aa: CASNRWTGTNSGANVLTF; cdr3_nt: TGTGCCAGTAATAGGTGGACAGGGACAAACTCTGGGGCCAACGTCCTGACTTTC
d_call: -; clone_size: -; v_call: TRBV5-4; j_call: TRBJ2-5; cdr3_aa: CASSTAQVAETQYF; cdr3_nt: TGTGCCAGCAGCACGGCGCAAGTCGCGGAGACCCAGTACTTC
d_call: -; clone_size: -; v_call: TRBV6-6; j_call: TRBJ1-2; cdr3_aa: CASSYLSAPQGYTF; cdr3_nt: TGTGCCAGCAGTTACTTATCCGCCCCACAGGGCTACACCTTC
d_call: -; clone_size: -; v_call: TRBV7-8; j_call: TRBJ2-5; cdr3_aa: CASSYLAGAMYQETQYF; cdr3_nt: TGTGCCAGCAGCTATCTAGCAGGAGCCATGTACCAAGAGACCCAGTACTTC
d_call: -; clone_size: -; v_call: TRBV10-3; j_call: TRBJ2-7; cdr3_aa: CAISGVDKNYEQYF; cdr3_nt: TGTGCCATCAGTGGGGTGGACAAAAACTACGAGCAGTACTTC
d_call: -; clone_size: once; v_call: TRBV11-2; j_call: TRBJ2-4; cdr3_aa: CASSLRPGHQLAKNIQYF; cdr3_nt: TGTGCCAGCAGCTTACGGCCAGGGCACCAACTAGCCAAAAACATTCAGTACTTC